Listed below are T cell receptor beta chains from one sample, sequenced in a study of vaccination and CD4 T cells after COVID-19. TCRdb recomputed calls from the PCR reads with MiXCR, one row per CDR3 protein. The table shows some 16,000 distinct CDR3 sequences, with 44% occurring only once. The antigens for these receptors are not known. Sample: CD4+ T cells from blood, cultured in vitro. The receptors shown here come from a human donor who had recovered from COVID-19. Each CDR3 is given with its conserved first and last residue. A D gene is named only where the DNA matches it firmly. Size values are once, few and many counts, or a class for expanded clones, and some rows have none.

clone_size j_call d_call v_call cdr3_nt cdr3_aa
few TRBJ2-3 TRBD2 TRBV18 TGTGCCAGCTCACCGACTAGCGGCACAGATACGCAGTATTTT CASSPTSGTDTQYF
NA TRBJ2-3 TRBD2 TRBV24-1 TGTGCCACCAGTGATCATACTAGCGAGGCCACGTATTTT CATSDHTSEATYF
few TRBJ1-1 TRBD1 TRBV6-1 TGTGCCAGCAACCGGGACAGTAGGAACACTGAAGCTTTCTTT CASNRDSRNTEAFF
once TRBJ2-1 NA TRBV27 TGTGCCAGCAGTCCCCGGCTAGCGATCAACCGGGGGCAGTTCTTC CASSPRLAINRGQFF
NA TRBJ2-5 NA TRBV12-3/TRBV12-4 TGTGCCAGCAGTCCCTGGACGAATCAAGAGACCCAGTACTTC CASSPWTNQETQYF
NA TRBJ2-2 TRBD2 TRBV10-1 TGCGCCAGCAGTAAGAGTAGACTAGCGGGAGAGACCGGGGAGCTGTTTTTT CASSKSRLAGETGELFF
NA TRBJ1-1 TRBD1 TRBV2 TGTGCCAGCAACCTCGGGACAGGCGAAACTGAAGCTTTCTTT CASNLGTGETEAFF
few TRBJ2-2 TRBD2 TRBV19 TGTGCCAGCAAGGGACTAGCGGGAACGTGGTTAGGCGGGGAGCTGTTTTTT CASKGLAGTWLGGELFF
NA TRBJ1-2 NA TRBV28 TGTGCCAGCAGGGAGGGCTCCGGACGGTTTCTTTATGGCTACACCTTC CASREGSGRFLYGYTF
few TRBJ2-7 TRBD1 TRBV19 TGTGCCAGTAGTCCACTCGGACAGGGAATGCGCTACGAGCAGTACTTC CASSPLGQGMRYEQYF
NA TRBJ2-7 TRBD1 TRBV10-3 TGTGCCATCAGTGGACAGGGGGCGAGATCCTACGAGCAGTACTTC CAISGQGARSYEQYF
few TRBJ1-5 NA TRBV6-5 TGTGCCAGCAGTTACAGGGGTAGCAATCAGCCCCAGCATTTT CASSYRGSNQPQHF
few TRBJ1-5 NA TRBV12-3/TRBV12-4 TGTGCCAGCAGCTCCGATCTAGCACGGCCCCAGCATTTT CASSSDLARPQHF
NA TRBJ2-7 TRBD1 TRBV28 TGTGCCAGCAAGGACAGGGGACGGCTGGCCTACGAGCAGTACTTC CASKDRGRLAYEQYF
few TRBJ2-5 NA TRBV20-1 TGCAGTGCTAGAGATCATGGGGAGACCCAGTACTTC CSARDHGETQYF
NA TRBJ1-1 NA TRBV6-2/TRBV6-3 TGTGCCAGCAGACCCTCCCATGCGACTGAAGCTTTCTTT CASRPSHATEAFF
NA TRBJ1-2 NA TRBV15 TGTGCCACCAGCAGAGGACAGACGATTAACTATGGCTACACCTTC CATSRGQTINYGYTF
NA TRBJ2-1 NA TRBV6-1 TGTGCCAGCAGTGACGGGCTAGCGATGTACAATGAGCAGTTCTTC CASSDGLAMYNEQFF
NA TRBJ1-1 NA TRBV20-1 TGCAGTGCTAACGGGGTTACGAGTGAAGCTTTCTTT CSANGVTSEAFF
NA TRBJ2-1 NA TRBV6-2/TRBV6-3 TGTGCCAGCTCCCCCTTTAGCCTACTATACAATGAGCAGTTCTTC CASSPFSLLYNEQFF
few TRBJ1-4 TRBD1 TRBV20-1 TGCAGTGCTTATGACAGGGGGAGTGAAAAACTGTTTTTT CSAYDRGSEKLFF
NA TRBJ2-1 TRBD1 TRBV28 TGTGCCAGCCCCCCCGTAAGGACAGGAGCCTACAATGAGCAGTTCTTC CASPPVRTGAYNEQFF
once TRBJ1-1 TRBD1 TRBV6-1 TGTGCCAGCAGTAATCCATCAGGGGGCGCGAACACTGAAGCTTTCTTT CASSNPSGGANTEAFF
few TRBJ1-1 NA TRBV5-4 TGTGCCAGCAGTTCGGGGGCGTTAGACACTGAAGCTTTCTTT CASSSGALDTEAFF
NA TRBJ2-2 TRBD1 TRBV18 TGTGCCAGCTCACTAGCTGGGACAGTTGGCGGGGAGCTGTTTTTT CASSLAGTVGGELFF
NA TRBJ2-5 TRBD2 TRBV4-3 TGCGCCAGCAGCCAAGCGGGAGGTGGAGAGACCCAGTACTTC CASSQAGGGETQYF
NA TRBJ2-1 TRBD1 TRBV6-1 TGTGCCAGCAGTGAGAGTCCCGGGACAGGGGTATGGAATGAGCAGTTCTTC CASSESPGTGVWNEQFF
NA TRBJ2-3 TRBD2 TRBV5-1 TGCGCCAGCAGCACCGAACTAGCGGGAGGGATGACAGATACGCAGTATTTT CASSTELAGGMTDTQYF
NA TRBJ2-1 NA TRBV19 TGTGCCAGTAGTGTAGCGGAAAGGCAGTTCTTC CASSVAERQFF
NA TRBJ2-3 TRBD2 TRBV4-1 TGCGCCAGCAGCCATCCGGGACTAGCGGGAGGCAATACGCAGTATTTT CASSHPGLAGGNTQYF
NA TRBJ2-2 TRBD1 TRBV19 TGTGCCAGTAGTATGTCAGGGGGTAGCACCGGGGAGCTGTTTTTT CASSMSGGSTGELFF
NA TRBJ1-5 NA TRBV28 TGTGCCAGCACGACCCAAGGGGGCAATCAGCCCCAGCATTTT CASTTQGGNQPQHF
NA TRBJ1-2 NA TRBV5-1 TGCGCCAGCAGCTTGGCTCTAGGACAAACAAACTATGGCTACACCTTC CASSLALGQTNYGYTF
NA TRBJ2-6 NA TRBV21-1 TGTGCCAGCAGCAAAAAGGACCGACAAGGGACTCTTTCTGGGGCCAACGTCCTGACTTTC CASSKKDRQGTLSGANVLTF
NA TRBJ2-1 NA TRBV28 TGTGCCAGCCTATTTTACAATGAGCAGTTCTTC CASLFYNEQFF
NA TRBJ1-2 NA TRBV2 TGTGCCAGCACGGGGTGGGGGGCGCGTATGGATGGCTACACCTTC CASTGWGARMDGYTF
few TRBJ1-5 NA TRBV7-2 TGTGCCAGCAGCCCTTCACTAGAGACTAGCAATCAGCCCCAGCATTTT CASSPSLETSNQPQHF
NA TRBJ1-4 NA TRBV5-4 TGTGCCAGCAGCTTAAGGCAGGGTGATGAAAAACTGTTTTTT CASSLRQGDEKLFF
NA TRBJ2-7 TRBD2 TRBV5-4 TGTGCCAGCAGCGTAAGCGGGACTATCTACGAGCAGTACTTC CASSVSGTIYEQYF
NA TRBJ2-7 TRBD1 TRBV28 TGTGCCAGCAGTTTGGGTCAGGGGGCGAGCGAGCAGTACTTC CASSLGQGASEQYF
few TRBJ1-5 TRBD1 TRBV19 TGTGCCAGTACCGACAGGGGAAATCAGCCCCAGCATTTT CASTDRGNQPQHF
NA TRBJ1-5 TRBD1 TRBV20-1 TGCAGTGCGTACTCCCGGGACAGGGGAAGGTGGGGCAATCAGCCCCAGCATTTT CSAYSRDRGRWGNQPQHF
NA TRBJ2-1 NA TRBV20-1 TGCAGTGCAAGACTAACTAGTCCCCCCTACAATGAGCAGTTCTTC CSARLTSPPYNEQFF
few TRBJ2-5 NA TRBV19 TGTGCCAGTAGTATCGGTTGGGGCAGGGTCCCCGGAGAGACCCAGTACTTC CASSIGWGRVPGETQYF
few TRBJ1-1 NA TRBV27 TGTGCCAGCAGTTCCGAACTCAGTGATGAAGCTTTCTTT CASSSELSDEAFF
NA TRBJ1-2 NA TRBV14 TGTGCCAGCAGCCAAGACCAAGGGGTAATTCCTCTAAGTGGCTACACCTTC CASSQDQGVIPLSGYTF
NA TRBJ1-5 NA TRBV12-3/TRBV12-4 TGTGCCAGCAGTTTTTCCAATCAGCCCCAGCATTTT CASSFSNQPQHF
few TRBJ1-5 TRBD1 TRBV6-1 TGTGCCAGCCGGACAGGTCACAATCAGCCCCAGCATTTT CASRTGHNQPQHF
NA TRBJ1-3 NA TRBV2 TGTGCCAGCAGTGAGAGGGCGTCAGGAAACACCATATATTTT CASSERASGNTIYF
few TRBJ2-1 NA TRBV7-2 TGTGCCAGCAGCTTAGCGGGAGCCTACAATGAGCAGTTCTTC CASSLAGAYNEQFF
few TRBJ1-6 TRBD1 TRBV20-1 TGCAGTGCTAGAGGAATGGGACAGGATAATTCACCCCTCCACTTT CSARGMGQDNSPLHF
NA TRBJ1-1 TRBD1 TRBV5-1 TGCGCCAGCAGCTTGGGTTCACAGGGGGCCGGCACTGAAGCTTTCTTT CASSLGSQGAGTEAFF